The sample holds many counts of the clone carrying this T cell receptor beta chain. This sample is part of a study of beta chain features in type 1 diabetes. Study-wide context: Sorted cell examination encompassed about 110 million cells across all samples.

Expressed TCRB transcripts got sequenced, as all isolated RNA was reverse transcribed. Profiled with immunoSEQ multiplex PCR; TCRdb holds only in-frame clones, not every one. The sample holds 200,000 to 250,000 clones, roughly a tenth seen once. The V end lost 5 bases, the J end lost 7 bases, and 15 bases lay between the germline ends. Germline CDR1 reads SEHNR; CDR2 reads FQNEAQ (reference sequence). This CDR3 contains 13 residues. This rearrangement joins TRBV7-9 to TRBJ2-7; D may correspond to TRBD1 or TRBD2 (6 bases each). This sequence was found in a man aged 18-30 years in good health. Sequencing was done on a sample of central memory CD4+ T cells from blood. The CDR3 loop reads CASSAKGGHEQYF. The DNA for the CDR3 is TGTGCCAGCAGCGCCAAGGGGGGTCATGAGCAGTACTTC.